This T cell receptor (beta chain) was profiled in a study of cytomegalovirus exposure and HLA in healthy donors. Looking at the study overall: The roughly 120 validation repertoires matched the 500 to 750 first-cohort repertoires in platform, a later analysis reported.

Here immunoSEQ multiplex PCR was the method, and the copy in TCRdb shows in-frame clones only, minus some. The profile shows over 200,000 clones, about nine tenths of them singletons. Germline assignment: CDR1 LGHNA and CDR2 YSLEER. Trimming stripped 1 base from V and 2 bases from J, with 9 bases between. The CDR3 is made up of 14 amino acids. Details on this clone: What it recognizes is unknown.

Study-wide results and limits: In vitro experiments confirmed that a few CMV-associated chains were specific for CMV antigens. Cytomegalovirus association was assigned to approximately 160 TCR beta chains. Subsequent analysis showed first-cohort TCR clusters tending to co-occur in about 110 validation repertoires.

The gene calls are TRBV4-3 and TRBJ2-7; weak D call: TRBD1 (5 bases). This clonotype originated in a woman younger than 45 in good health and CMV-seronegative. Sequencing was performed on PBMCs. DNA of the CDR3: TGCGCCAGCAGCCAAGGGGGCAGAGCCTACGAGCAGTACTTC. This sequence encodes CASSQGGRAYEQYF.